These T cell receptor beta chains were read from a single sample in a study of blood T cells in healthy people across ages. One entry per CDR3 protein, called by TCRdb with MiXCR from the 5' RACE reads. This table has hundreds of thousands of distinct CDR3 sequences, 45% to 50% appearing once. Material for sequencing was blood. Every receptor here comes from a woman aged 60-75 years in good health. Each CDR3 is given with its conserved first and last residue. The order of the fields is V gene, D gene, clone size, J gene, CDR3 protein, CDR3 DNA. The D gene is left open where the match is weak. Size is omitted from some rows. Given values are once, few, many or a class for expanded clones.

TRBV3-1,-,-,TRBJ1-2,CASSPQGSYGYTF,TGTGCCAGCAGCCCACAGGGTTCCTATGGCTACACCTTC
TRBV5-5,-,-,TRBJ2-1,CASSFGAAYNEQFF,TGTGCCAGCAGCTTTGGCGCAGCCTACAATGAGCAGTTCTTC
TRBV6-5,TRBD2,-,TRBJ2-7,CAVGLAGERNEQYF,TGTGCGGTGGGACTAGCGGGAGAGAGGAACGAGCAGTACTTC
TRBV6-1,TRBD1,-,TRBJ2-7,CASRKNPGQGTYEQYF,TGTGCCAGCAGAAAAAATCCGGGACAGGGGACCTACGAGCAGTACTTC
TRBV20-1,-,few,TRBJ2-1,CSARLVGRYNEQFF,TGCAGTGCTAGACTAGTGGGGCGCTACAATGAGCAGTTCTTC
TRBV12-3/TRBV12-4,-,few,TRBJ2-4,CASSSGEAIQYF,TGTGCCAGCAGTTCCGGGGAGGCCATTCAGTACTTC
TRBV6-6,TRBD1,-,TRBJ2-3,CASSYTGGDTQYF,TGTGCCAGCAGTTACACAGGGGGAGATACGCAGTATTTT
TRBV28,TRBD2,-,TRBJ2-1,CASSGRTSGTYNEQFF,TGTGCCAGCAGTGGCCGGACTAGCGGAACCTACAATGAGCAGTTCTTC
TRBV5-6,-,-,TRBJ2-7,CATSQSVKNSYEQYF,TGTGCCACCTCACAATCGGTTAAGAACTCCTACGAGCAGTACTTC
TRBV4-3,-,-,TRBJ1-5,CASSQESDQPQHF,TGCGCCAGCAGCCAAGAATCCGATCAGCCCCAGCATTTT
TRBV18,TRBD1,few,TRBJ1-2,CASSGTGLTNYGYTF,TGTGCCAGCTCCGGGACAGGGCTAACTAACTATGGCTACACCTTC
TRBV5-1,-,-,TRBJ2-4,CASSFHSKNIQYF,TGCGCCAGCAGCTTTCATTCCAAAAACATTCAGTACTTC
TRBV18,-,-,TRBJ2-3,CASSPRQPLAQNTQYF,TGTGCCAGCTCACCACGACAGCCACTAGCACAGAATACGCAGTATTTT
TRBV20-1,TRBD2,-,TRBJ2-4,CSAPTSGVAKNIQYF,TGCAGTGCCCCAACTAGCGGGGTGGCCAAAAACATTCAGTACTTC
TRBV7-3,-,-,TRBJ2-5,CASSTGLNGETQYF,TGTGCCAGCAGCACCGGACTAAATGGAGAGACCCAGTACTTC
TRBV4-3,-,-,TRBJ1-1,CASSQVAQGFAEAFF,TGCGCCAGCAGCCAAGTTGCGCAGGGTTTCGCTGAAGCTTTCTTT
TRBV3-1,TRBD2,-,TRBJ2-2,CASSRQGLAGGPTGELFF,TGTGCCAGCAGCCGTCAAGGACTAGCGGGAGGACCTACCGGGGAGCTGTTTTTT
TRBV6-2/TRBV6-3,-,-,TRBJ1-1,CASVAGTEAFF,TGTGCCAGCGTTGCGGGCACTGAAGCTTTCTTT
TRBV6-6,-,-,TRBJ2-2,CASSYSFGPGELFF,TGTGCCAGCAGTTACTCTTTCGGGCCCGGGGAGCTGTTTTTT
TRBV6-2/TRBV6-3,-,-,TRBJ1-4,CASSYSISYATNEKLFF,TGTGCCAGCAGTTACTCGATCAGCTACGCAACTAATGAAAAACTGTTTTTT
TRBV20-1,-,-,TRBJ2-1,CSARATQREQFF,TGCAGTGCTAGAGCCACGCAGCGGGAGCAGTTCTTC
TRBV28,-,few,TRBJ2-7,CASTESRGSPYEQYF,TGTGCCAGCACCGAAAGTCGGGGATCGCCCTACGAGCAGTACTTC
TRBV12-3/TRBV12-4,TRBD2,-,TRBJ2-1,CASSSHRGLAGHEQFF,TGTGCCAGCAGTTCTCACCGTGGACTAGCGGGACATGAGCAGTTCTTC
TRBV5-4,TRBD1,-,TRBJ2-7,CASSSAGTGGDEQYF,TGTGCCAGCAGCTCCGCCGGGACAGGGGGCGACGAGCAGTACTTC
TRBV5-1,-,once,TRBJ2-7,CASSFQLGSLNEQYF,TGCGCCAGCAGCTTCCAGTTAGGCAGTCTGAACGAGCAGTACTTC
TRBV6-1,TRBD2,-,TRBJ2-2,CASSFWAGGTGELFF,TGTGCCAGCAGTTTTTGGGCGGGAGGGACCGGGGAGCTGTTTTTT
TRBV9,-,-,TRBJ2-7,CASSVDPVTYEQYF,TGTGCCAGCAGCGTAGATCCAGTAACCTACGAGCAGTACTTC
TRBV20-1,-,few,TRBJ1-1,CSATDRSNTEAFF,TGCAGTGCAACGGACAGATCTAACACTGAAGCTTTCTTT
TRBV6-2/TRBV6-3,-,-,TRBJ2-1,CASSKYVLSWNEQFF,TGTGCCAGCAGCAAGTACGTACTATCTTGGAATGAGCAGTTCTTC
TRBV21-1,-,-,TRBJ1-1,CASPKTGPQNTEAFF,TGTGCCAGCCCAAAGACGGGACCGCAGAACACTGAAGCTTTCTTT
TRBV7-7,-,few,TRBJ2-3,CASSPTADRTDTQYF,TGTGCTAGCAGCCCGACAGCAGATAGAACAGATACGCAGTATTTT
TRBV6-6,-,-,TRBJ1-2,CASRPPGQPEYGYTF,TGTGCCAGCAGACCCCCGGGACAACCTGAATATGGCTACACCTTC
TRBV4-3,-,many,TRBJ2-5,CASSQSRGAGETQYF,TGCGCCAGCAGCCAAAGCAGGGGTGCGGGAGAGACCCAGTACTTC
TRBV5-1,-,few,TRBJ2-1,CASSLSDGRGEQFF,TGCGCCAGCAGCTTGTCCGACGGACGGGGTGAGCAGTTCTTC
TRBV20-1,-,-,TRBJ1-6,CSARAGVLLNSPLHF,TGCAGTGCTAGGGCAGGGGTATTACTTAATTCACCCCTCCACTTT
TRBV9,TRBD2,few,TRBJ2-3,CASSVRREPTDTQYF,TGTGCCAGCAGCGTAAGGCGGGAGCCCACAGATACGCAGTATTTT
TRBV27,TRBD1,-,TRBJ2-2,CASSLGGQGMAGELFF,TGTGCCAGCAGTTTAGGAGGACAGGGCATGGCCGGGGAGCTGTTTTTT
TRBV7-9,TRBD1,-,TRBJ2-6,CASSYPLDRAGANVLTF,TGTGCCAGCAGCTACCCTCTAGACAGGGCTGGGGCCAACGTCCTGACTTTC